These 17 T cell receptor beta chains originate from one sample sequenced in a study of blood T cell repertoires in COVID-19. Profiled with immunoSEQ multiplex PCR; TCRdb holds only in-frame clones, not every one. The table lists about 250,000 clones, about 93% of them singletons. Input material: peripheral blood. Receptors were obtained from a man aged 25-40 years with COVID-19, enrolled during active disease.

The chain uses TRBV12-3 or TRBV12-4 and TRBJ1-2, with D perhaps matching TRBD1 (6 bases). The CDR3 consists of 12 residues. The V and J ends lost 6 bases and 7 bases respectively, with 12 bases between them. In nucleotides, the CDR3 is TGTGCCAGCAGAAAAGGGGGGGCTGGCTACACCTTC. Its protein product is CASRKGGAGYTF.

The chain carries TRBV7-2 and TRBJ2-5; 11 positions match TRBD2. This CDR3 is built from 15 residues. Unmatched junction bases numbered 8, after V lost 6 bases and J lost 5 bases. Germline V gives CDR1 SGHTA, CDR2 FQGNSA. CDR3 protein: CASSVSGGAWETQYF. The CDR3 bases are TGTGCCAGCAGTGTTAGCGGGGGGGCTTGGGAGACCCAGTACTTC.

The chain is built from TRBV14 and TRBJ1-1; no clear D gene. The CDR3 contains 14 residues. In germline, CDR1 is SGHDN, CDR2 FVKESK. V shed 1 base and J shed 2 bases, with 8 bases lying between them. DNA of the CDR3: TGTGCCAGCAGCCAAGGGCAGGTAAACACTGAAGCTTTCTTT. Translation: CASSQGQVNTEAFF.

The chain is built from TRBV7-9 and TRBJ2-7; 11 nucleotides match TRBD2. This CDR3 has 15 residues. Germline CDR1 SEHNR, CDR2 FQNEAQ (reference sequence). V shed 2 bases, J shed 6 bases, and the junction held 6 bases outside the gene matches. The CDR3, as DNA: TGTGCCAGCAGCTTATCGGCTAGCGGGGGGTTCGAGCAGTACTTC. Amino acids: CASSLSASGGFEQYF.

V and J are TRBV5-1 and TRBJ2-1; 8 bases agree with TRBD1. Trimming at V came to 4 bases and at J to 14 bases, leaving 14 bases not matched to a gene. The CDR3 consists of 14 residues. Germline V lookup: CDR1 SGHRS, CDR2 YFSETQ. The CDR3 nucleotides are TGCGCCAGCAGCCCGACAGGGGAAAGTTTAAGGAAGTTCTTC. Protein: CASSPTGESLRKFF.

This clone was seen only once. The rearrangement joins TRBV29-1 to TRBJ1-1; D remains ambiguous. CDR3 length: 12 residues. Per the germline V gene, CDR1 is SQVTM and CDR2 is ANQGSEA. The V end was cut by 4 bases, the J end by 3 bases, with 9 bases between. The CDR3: CSVAVQYTEAFF. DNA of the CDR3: TGCAGCGTTGCCGTACAGTACACTGAAGCTTTCTTT.

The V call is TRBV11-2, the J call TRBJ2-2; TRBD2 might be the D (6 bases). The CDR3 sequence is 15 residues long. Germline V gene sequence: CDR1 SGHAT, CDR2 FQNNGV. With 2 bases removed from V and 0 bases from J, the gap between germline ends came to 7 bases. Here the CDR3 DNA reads TGTGCCAGCAGCTTACGGGGGTCGAACACCGGGGAGCTGTTTTTT. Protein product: CASSLRGSNTGELFF.

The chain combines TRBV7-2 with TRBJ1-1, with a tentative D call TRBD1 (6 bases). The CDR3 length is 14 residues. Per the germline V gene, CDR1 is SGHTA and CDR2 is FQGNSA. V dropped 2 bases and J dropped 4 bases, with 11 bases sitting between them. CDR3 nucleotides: TGTGCCAGCAGCTTACAGGGGCCGGTCACTGAAGCTTTCTTT. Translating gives CASSLQGPVTEAFF.

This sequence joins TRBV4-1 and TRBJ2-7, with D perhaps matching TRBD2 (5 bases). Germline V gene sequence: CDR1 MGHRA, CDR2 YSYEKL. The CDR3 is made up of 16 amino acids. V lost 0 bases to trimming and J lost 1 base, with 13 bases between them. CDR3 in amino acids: CASSQEPSPGSYEQYF. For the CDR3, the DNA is TGCGCCAGCAGCCAAGAGCCCAGCCCGGGGTCCTACGAGCAGTACTTC.

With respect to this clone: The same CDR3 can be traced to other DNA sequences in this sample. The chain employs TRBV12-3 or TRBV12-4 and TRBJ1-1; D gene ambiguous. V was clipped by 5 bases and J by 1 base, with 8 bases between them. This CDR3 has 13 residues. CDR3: CASSLSGNTEAFF. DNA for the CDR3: TGTGCCAGCAGTCTGTCGGGGAACACTGAAGCTTTCTTT.

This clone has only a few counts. CDR3 sequence: CASSRTGTNYGGYTF. For the CDR3, the DNA is TGTGCCAGCAGCCGGACAGGGACAAACTATGGTGGCTACACCTTC. V is TRBV3-1 (or the pseudogene TRBV3-2) and J is TRBJ1-2; 8 bases fit TRBD1. CDR3 length: 15 residues. V was pared by 4 bases and J by 7 bases, with 11 bases of the junction left unmatched. The germline V gene encodes CDR1 LGHDT and CDR2 YNNKEL (reference sequence).

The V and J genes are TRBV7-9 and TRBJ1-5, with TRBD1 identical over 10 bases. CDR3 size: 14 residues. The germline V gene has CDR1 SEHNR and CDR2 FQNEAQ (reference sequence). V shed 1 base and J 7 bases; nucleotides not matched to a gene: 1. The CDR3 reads CASSLVGQGQPQHF. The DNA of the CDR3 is TGTGCCAGCAGCTTAGTGGGACAGGGGCAGCCCCAGCATTTT. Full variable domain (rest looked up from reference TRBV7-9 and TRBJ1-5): DTGVSQNPRHKITKRGQNVTFRCDPISEHNRLYWYRQTLGQGPEFLTYFQNEAQLEKSRLLSDRFSAERPKGSFSTLEIQRTEQGDSAMYLCASSLVGQGQPQHFGDGTRLSIL.

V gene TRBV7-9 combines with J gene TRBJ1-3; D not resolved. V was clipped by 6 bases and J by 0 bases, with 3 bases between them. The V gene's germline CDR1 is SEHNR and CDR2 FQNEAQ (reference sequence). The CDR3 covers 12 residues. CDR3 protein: CASRSSGNTIYF. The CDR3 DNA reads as TGTGCCAGCAGGAGCTCTGGAAACACCATATATTTT.

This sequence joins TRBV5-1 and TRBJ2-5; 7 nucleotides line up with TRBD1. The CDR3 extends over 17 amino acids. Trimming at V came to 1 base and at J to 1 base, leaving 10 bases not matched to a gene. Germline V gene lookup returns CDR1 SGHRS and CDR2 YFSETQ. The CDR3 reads CASSLLTGTDIQETQYF. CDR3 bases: TGCGCCAGCAGCTTGTTGACCGGGACAGATATCCAAGAGACCCAGTACTTC.

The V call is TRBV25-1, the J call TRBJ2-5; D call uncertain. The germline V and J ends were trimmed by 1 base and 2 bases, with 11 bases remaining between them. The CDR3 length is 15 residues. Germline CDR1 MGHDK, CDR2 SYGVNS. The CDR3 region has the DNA TGTGCCAGCAGTGAATTTTACAGTAGTCAAGAGACCCAGTACTTC. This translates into CASSEFYSSQETQYF.

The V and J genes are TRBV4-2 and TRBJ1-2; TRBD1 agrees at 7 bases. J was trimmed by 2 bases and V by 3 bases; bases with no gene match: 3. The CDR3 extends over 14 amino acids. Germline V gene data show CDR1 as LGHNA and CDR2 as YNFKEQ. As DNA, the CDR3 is TGTGCCAGCAGCCAGGAGGACAGGAACTATGGCTACACCTTC. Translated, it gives CASSQEDRNYGYTF.

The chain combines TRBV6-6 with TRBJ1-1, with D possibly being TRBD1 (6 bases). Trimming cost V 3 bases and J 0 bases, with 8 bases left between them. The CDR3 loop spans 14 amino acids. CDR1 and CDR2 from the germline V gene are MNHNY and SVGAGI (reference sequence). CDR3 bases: TGTGCCAGCAGTTATCAGGGGATGAACACTGAAGCTTTCTTT. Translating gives CASSYQGMNTEAFF.